This T cell receptor beta chain was captured in a study of T-cell reconstitution after alpha-beta-depleted transplantation in children listed by TCRdb under 2016. About the study as a whole: Using TCR repertoire profiling, the study followed T-cell immune reconstitution in a quantitative way in children after TCRalphabeta/CD19-depleted allogeneic hematopoietic cell transplantation.

Trimmed from V: 5 bases; trimmed from J: 5 bases; junction bases lacking a gene match: 13. From the cysteine up to the phenylalanine, the CDR3 has a length of 16 residues. Only the CDR3 portion is preserved as DNA: 48 bases, with reading frame beginning at the first base. A note on this clonotype: Its antigen target is currently unknown. No per-base quality is available; no much larger clone lies one base away.

Receptor amplification or capture employed PCR. For sequencing, an Illumina HiSeq 2500 was employed. Molecular barcoding was employed in the preparation of TCR libraries, with unique molecular identifiers being used to normalize TCRbeta repertoire quantification. The raw public reads went through TCRdb reprocessing: fastp at Q25, MiXCR clone calling, in-frame beta chains kept. Each entry is one CDR3 protein sequence, shown with its most common DNA and genes. The sample contains about 500,000 distinct CDR3 sequences, about 30% of them found a single time. The ten largest clones take up under 3% of the sample.

The chain is assembled from TRBV12-3 or TRBV12-4 and TRBJ2-5; TRBD1 fits 8 bases in the junction. The specimen was PBMCs from the stem cell graft donor, collected from the stem cell graft. The TCR originated in a human donor who donated a stem cell graft to a child with aplastic anemia. This receptor carries the CDR3 CASSPGQGAWRETQYF. The nucleotide sequence is TGTGCCAGCAGTCCCGGACAGGGCGCCTGGCGGGAGACCCAGTACTTC.